This T cell receptor (beta chain) stems from a study of shared clonotypes between healthy human individuals (TCRdb year 2020). As for the study more broadly: The cohort comprised a couple of women and a few men aged 18 to 49 years. Libraries were prepared and TCR repertoires were sequenced by different laboratories using diverse techniques, in order to increase sequencing depth and limit assay-specific biases. Leukapheresis yielded between about 0.8 and 8.9 billion PBMCs per donor. For each donor, three plates each were used for CD4 naive and CD4 memory, two plates were used for CD8 naive, and one plate was used for CD8 memory. To estimate repertoire size and how much clonotypes are shared between individuals, the study performed deep sequencing of blood TCR repertoires from a handful of healthy adults.

Paper-wide results and their limitations: Pairwise subsampling led to the expectation that sequencing depth would affect the degree of clonotype sharing among donors. Compared with non-shared clonotypes, the clonotypes found in all four sorted-subset donors had higher generation probabilities. Incomplete sequencing was indicated by rarefaction of sorted-subset datasets, despite the large sequencing depth. Sharing across a few donors was observed for about 4.8% of naive CD4, around 3.5% of naive CD8, over 2% of memory CD4, and less than 0.45% of memory CD8 clonotypes. Sampling was limited to blood, and TCR repertoires in tissue likely differ from TCR repertoires in blood. The genetic and exposure-history diversity represented was limited by the small number of donors. Estimated clonotype richness was generally larger for naive than for memory subsets.

The donors were healthy, HIV-negative adults who had no recently reported acute infections or vaccinations. All donors were Caucasian adults living in Nashville, Tennessee, USA. CD4+ T cells were enriched through magnetic negative selection, after which naive cells were positively selected on CD45RA and the remaining negative fraction served as the memory subset. Blood was obtained by leukapheresis, after which PBMCs were separated by Ficoll-Histopaque density gradient centrifugation and cryopreserved in liquid nitrogen vapor phase. Purity and quantity of every magnetically sorted T cell population were checked by analytical flow cytometry. Genomic DNA was isolated from each sorted fraction and quantified by UV absorbance on a Nanodrop 2000c. A note on this clone: Its antigen is unknown. No base quality information exists; no much larger clone differs at one position.

CDR1 and CDR2 (LNHDA, SQIVND) derive from the germline V gene (reference sequence). The V and J ends are trimmed by 5 bases and 0 bases, leaving 8 bases between them. CDR3 length: 14 amino acids, cysteine to phenylalanine. The entry retains the CDR3 DNA only, 42 bases that are in frame from base 1. TCR CDR3 regions were amplified from genomic DNA by multiplex PCR using the deep immunoSEQ assay. For each cell subset, the extracted genomic DNA was distributed evenly across all wells of several immunoSEQ 96-well plates, and each plate served as one replicate. Each replicate PCR for sorted subsets received 150 to 250 ng genomic DNA, equal to 30,000 or so T cell genomes. Purified libraries were quantified with a Qubit 3.0 fluorometer, sized on a Bioanalyzer 2100, and re-quantified with the KAPA Library Quantification kit. Every immunoSEQ 96-well plate was sequenced on a separate single-read 150-cycle Illumina NextSeq 550 flow cell. In the original analysis: Because only junctional sequences without quality scores were contained in the immunoSEQ output, filtering matching that applied to full-length reads could not be performed. Sequences were annotated with PyIR, a Python wrapper for IgBLAST v1.9, using IMGT germline references to assign V/J genes and CDR3. Reads with weak V/J assignments (E-value above 1e-6), missing CDR3, stop codons, out-of-frame junctions, or ambiguous translated residues were removed. A V3J clonotype was defined by an identical inferred V gene, J gene, and CDR3 amino acid sequence. Percentage overlap between repertoires was calculated by dividing the number of shared unique clonotypes by the size of the smaller repertoire. RTK rarefaction, the Chao1 estimator, and Recon v2.1 estimates of unobserved clonotypes were used to assess repertoire richness. OLGA was used to compute generation probabilities for all TCRbeta clonotypes that the gDNA method yielded from four donors. This is the immuneACCESS table as TCRdb keeps it, with only in-frame sequences that have V and J called. A part of the clones is gone; compared with another copy, unresolved V genes explain less than half, and the rest is unexplained. V and J calls and clone size are those listed in that table; D and trimming were worked out from the DNA. Within this sample are about 1.1 million clones, with roughly 80% of them counted one time only. The ten top clones hold over 0.8% of the sample.

The clonotype was recovered from a man aged 18 to 30 in good health. Some clones in this sample may be carry-over from other donors' samples. This chain joins TRBV19 to TRBJ2-1, with the D gene call left open. The sample taken for sequencing was memory CD4+ T cells from PBMCs. The label giving this sample's cell subset or site can be read as: CD45RA-negative fraction. The CDR3 protein: CASSGRSSYNEQFF. The nucleotides are TGTGCCAGTAGTGGCAGGAGCTCCTACAATGAGCAGTTCTTC.